This entry concerns a single T cell receptor beta chain. Libraries were prepared by immunoSEQ multiplex PCR; TCRdb keeps only in-frame clonotypes and omits some of them. The table lists about 480,000 clones, about 80% of them singletons, with around 12% in the top ten. V was pared by 4 bases and J by 0 bases, with 8 bases between. CDR3 length: 14 amino acids. CDR1 is SGHRS and CDR2 is YFSETQ in the germline V gene. This specimen belongs to a study of shared clonotypes between healthy human individuals. The sequenced sample was PBMCs. The receptor comes from a woman aged 40 to 49 in good health. Some clones in this sample may be carry-over from other donors' samples. The chain combines TRBV5-1 with TRBJ1-3, with D unresolved. CDR3 in DNA: TGCGCCAGCAGCGCTGACTACTCTGGAAACACCATATATTTT. This gives the protein CASSADYSGNTIYF.